This note documents a single T cell receptor beta chain sequence. Antigen unknown. This record comes from a study of monozygotic twins with inflammatory bowel disease. Each donor had 2.5 ml of blood drawn. Every TCR library consumed 3500 ng of total RNA. TCRdb re-called the 5' RACE reads; one entry per CDR3 protein, DNA not given. This sample's table has around 410,000 distinct CDR3 sequences. Germline-derived CDR1 and CDR2 are KGHSH and LQKENI. The CDR3 extends over 11 amino acids. Findings of the study overall: In patient repertoires, differing immunosuppressive treatments may have added some variability.

The TCR sequence derives from a human donor with ulcerative colitis or Crohn's disease, or a healthy co-twin of an affected twin (not recorded which). What was sequenced was blood. V is TRBV18 and J is TRBJ1-4. CDR3 residues: CASSPSEKLFF.